Below, 25 T cell receptor beta chains from the same sample are listed, as sequenced in a study of T cell changes during pregnancy in multiple sclerosis. Profiled with immunoSEQ multiplex PCR; TCRdb holds only in-frame clones, not every one. The sample has approximately 100,000 clones; around 91% are singletons. The material was peripheral blood, obtained after pregnancy. Every receptor here comes from a female donor with multiple sclerosis, enrolled in a pregnancy study.

The chain uses TRBV7-8 and TRBJ2-7, with unresolved D. CDR3 length: 17 amino acids. V lost 5 bases to trimming and J lost 2 bases, with 22 bases between them. CDR1 is SGHVS, CDR2 FQNEAQ, per germline. CDR3 sequence (DNA): TGTGCCAGCAGCCCCCTTATAGTAGGAGTCAATGCCTACGAGCAGTACTTC. This codes for CASSPLIVGVNAYEQYF.

This chain joins TRBV6-6 and TRBJ2-7; tentatively, D is TRBD2 (5 bases). The CDR3 totals 14 residues. Trimming left V 2 bases short and J 4 bases short, with 12 bases between. The germline gives CDR1 MNHNY, CDR2 SVGAGI (reference sequence). The CDR3 sequence is CASSYVRERYEQYF. In DNA form, the CDR3 reads TGTGCCAGCAGTTACGTCCGGGAACGGTACGAGCAGTACTTC.

V and J are TRBV11-1 and TRBJ2-1; D is unclear. Trimming cost V 5 bases and J 7 bases, with 6 bases left between them. This CDR3 contains 11 residues. Germline loops: CDR1 SGHAT, CDR2 FQDESV (reference sequence). CDR3: CASSLSNEQFF. Written as DNA, the CDR3 is TGTGCCAGCAGCCTATCGAATGAGCAGTTCTTC. The whole variable domain, filled in from reference TRBV11-1 and TRBJ2-1, reads EAEVAQSPRYKITEKSQAVAFWCDPISGHATLYWYRQILGQGPELLVQFQDESVVDDSQLPKDRFSAERLKGVDSTLKIQPAELGDSAMYLCASSLSNEQFFGPGTRLTVL.

This clone was found a few times. V gene TRBV9 combines with J gene TRBJ2-1; tentative D call: TRBD2 (5 bases). The CDR3 totals 16 residues. Germline CDR1 SGDLS, CDR2 YYNGEE. Trimming removed 5 bases from V and 5 bases from J, with 20 bases in between. The DNA for the CDR3 is TGTGCCAGCAGTCCTGACCCCCGGGGTAGGGACAATGAGCAGTTCTTC. Translating gives CASSPDPRGRDNEQFF.

The V gene is TRBV6-5, the J gene TRBJ2-1; 10 positions match TRBD1. Trimming at V came to 6 bases and at J to 8 bases, leaving 4 bases not matched to a gene. The length of the CDR3 is 13 residues. The germline CDR1 and CDR2 sequences are MNHEY and SVGAGI. The CDR3 protein is CASRRTGGYEQFF. In DNA, the CDR3 is TGTGCCAGCAGGCGGACAGGGGGGTATGAGCAGTTCTTC.

The genes are TRBV7-8 and TRBJ2-6, with D possibly TRBD2 on 5 matching bases. The CDR3 contains 15 residues. Between the trimmed V and J ends, which lost 5 bases and 0 bases, there was a span of 8 bases. Germline-derived CDR1 and CDR2 are SGHVS and FQNEAQ. The CDR3 region is CASSRAGSGANVLTF. The DNA of the CDR3 is TGTGCCAGCAGCCGCGCGGGCTCTGGGGCCAACGTCCTGACTTTC.

V is TRBV7-2 and J is TRBJ2-5; 10 bases fit TRBD1. This CDR3 is 15 amino acids long. The J segment lost 6 bases and the V segment lost 1 base, leaving 5 bases of the junction unmatched. Germline loops: CDR1 SGHTA, CDR2 FQGNSA. In nucleotides, the CDR3 is TGTGCCAGCAGCTTAGGGGACAGGGGTAGGCAGACCCAGTACTTC. This sequence encodes CASSLGDRGRQTQYF.

This chain connects TRBV14 to TRBJ1-2; TRBD1 matches at 10 bases. The CDR3 contains 15 residues. V shed 1 base, J shed 3 bases, and the junction held 2 bases outside the gene matches. The germline V gene has CDR1 SGHDN and CDR2 FVKESK. The CDR3, as DNA: TGTGCCAGCAGCCAAGGACAGGGGGCGGACTATGGCTACACCTTC. It yields the protein CASSQGQGADYGYTF.

The chain couples TRBV7-3 to TRBJ2-2, with 10 bases identical to TRBD2. This CDR3 region has 16 residues. The germline gives CDR1 SGHTA, CDR2 FQGTGA. The J segment lost 5 bases and the V segment lost 2 bases, leaving 5 bases of the junction unmatched. CDR3 in amino acids: CASSLVVAGGTGELFF. CDR3 nucleotide sequence: TGTGCCAGCAGCTTAGTCGTAGCGGGAGGAACCGGGGAGCTGTTTTTT.

The chain combines TRBV28 with TRBJ2-1; 10 bases agree with TRBD1. The germline V gene encodes CDR1 MDHEN and CDR2 SYDVKM. This CDR3 region has 14 residues. V dropped 5 bases and J dropped 9; count of bases not matched to a gene: 7. The CDR3 region has the DNA TGTGCCAGCAGTACCCGGGACAGGGGTGTTGAGCAGTTCTTC. It codes for CASSTRDRGVEQFF.

This clone has more than one count but fewer than ten. This rearrangement joins TRBV2 to TRBJ2-7, with TRBD2 identical over 7 bases. CDR1 is SNHLY, CDR2 FYNNEI, per germline. The CDR3 contains 16 residues. After removal of 2 bases from V and 5 bases from J, the junction contained 12 bases not matched to a gene. The CDR3 loop is CASSERSSGGPHEQYF. In DNA form, the CDR3 reads TGTGCCAGCAGTGAACGTTCTAGCGGAGGGCCCCACGAGCAGTACTTC.

The chain has TRBV29-1 and TRBJ1-1; 7 bases are shared with TRBD1. The CDR3 contains 16 residues. Germline V gene data show CDR1 as SQVTM and CDR2 as ANQGSEA. The junction had 17 bases not matched to a gene; V was cut back by 4 bases and J by 6 bases. CDR3 amino acids: CSVVIKGLGGTAEAFF. CDR3 bases: TGCAGCGTTGTTATCAAGGGTTTAGGGGGCACCGCTGAAGCTTTCTTT.

The CDR3 sequence is CASSHPGQRGGYTF. The DNA of the CDR3 is TGTGCCAGCAGCCACCCGGGACAACGAGGCGGCTACACCTTC. This chain connects TRBV7-9 to TRBJ1-2; D is perhaps TRBD1 (6 bases). The CDR3 spans 14 residues. Deletions cut 5 bases from V and 8 bases from J, with 18 bases between. CDR1 is SEHNR and CDR2 is FQNEAQ in the germline V gene (reference sequence).

This clone was seen just once. The chain employs TRBV6-1 and TRBJ1-2, with D perhaps TRBD1 (5 bases). Trimming took off 2 bases at V and 4 bases at J, with 14 bases between the two ends. Germline CDR1 and CDR2: MNHNS and SASEGT. CDR3 length: 15 residues. DNA of the CDR3: TGTGCCAGCAGTGAAAGTTGGAAGGGACTCTATGGCTACACCTTC. This gives the protein CASSESWKGLYGYTF.

The chain links TRBV19 to TRBJ1-6; 7 nucleotides align to TRBD1. CDR3 length: 14 residues. The germline V gene has CDR1 LNHDA and CDR2 SQIVND (reference sequence). With V trimmed by 4 bases and J by 7 bases, 4 bases remained unmatched. The CDR3 reads CASSSRGSNSPLHF. CDR3 nucleotides: TGTGCCAGTAGTAGCAGGGGGTCAAATTCACCCCTCCACTTT.

The rearrangement joins TRBV18 to TRBJ2-2; 15 bases fit TRBD2. This CDR3 contains 18 residues. Germline lookup yields CDR1 KGHSH and CDR2 LQKENI. J was trimmed by 0 bases and V by 3 bases; bases with no gene match: 2. The CDR3 DNA sequence: TGTGCCAGCTCACCGGGACTAGCGGGAGGCACGAACACCGGGGAGCTGTTTTTT. Translation: CASSPGLAGGTNTGELFF.

V is TRBV7-3 and J is TRBJ2-1; a weak D match, TRBD2 (6 bases). Germline lookup yields CDR1 SGHTA and CDR2 FQGTGA. With 5 bases removed from V and 8 bases from J, the gap between germline ends came to 13 bases. This CDR3 spans 13 amino acids. CDR3 bases: TGTGCCAGCAGCCGAACGACTAGTGATGAGCAGTTCTTC. Its translation is CASSRTTSDEQFF.

The chain joins TRBV29-1 to TRBJ2-2; 7 nucleotides line up with TRBD1. Germline CDR1 reads SQVTM; CDR2 reads ANQGSEA. The CDR3 contains 14 residues. J gave up 0 bases and V 3 bases, and 1 base lay outside the gene matches. The CDR3 reads CSVDGTANTGELFF. The CDR3 bases are TGCAGCGTTGACGGGACAGCGAACACCGGGGAGCTGTTTTTT.

CDR3 sequence (DNA): TGTGCCAGCAGCCCCAGACAGGGTACCTACGAGCAGTACTTC. The encoded protein is CASSPRQGTYEQYF. This chain links TRBV7-2 with TRBJ2-7; TRBD1 matches 7 bases. The CDR3 extends over 14 amino acids. Per germline, CDR1 SGHTA and CDR2 FQGNSA. V was pared by 5 bases and J by 2 bases, with 6 bases of the junction left unmatched.

This clone appeared a single time. The V gene is TRBV25-1, the J gene TRBJ2-1; D not certain. V lost 4 bases, J lost 0 bases, and 10 bases lay in between. The CDR3 covers 15 residues. Per the germline V gene, CDR1 is MGHDK and CDR2 is SYGVNS. The CDR3 DNA sequence: TGTGCCAGCAGTGGTTCGGTAAGCTCCTACAATGAGCAGTTCTTC. Translation gives CASSGSVSSYNEQFF.

The chain has TRBV6-5 and TRBJ2-2; 8 bases map to TRBD2. The germline V gene encodes CDR1 MNHEY and CDR2 SVGAGI. V was clipped by 10 bases and J by 6 bases; unmatched bases: 10. CDR3 length: 14 amino acids. CDR3 amino acids: CATRPAGGPGELFF. As DNA, the CDR3 is TGTGCCACCCGCCCGGCGGGGGGCCCCGGGGAGCTGTTTTTT.

The chain combines TRBV12-2 with TRBJ2-6; the table's D call TRBD1 went unverified against the DNA. TRBV12-2 is described as a pseudogene. The CDR3 totals 18 residues. The CDR3 coding sequence is TGTGCAAGTCGCTTTACCTTCCCAGGGTTCTCTGGGGCCAACGTCCTGACTTTC. It is translated as CASRFTFPGFSGANVLTF.

V and J are TRBV5-8 and TRBJ2-3; 8 bases are a match to TRBD1. V lost 4 bases to trimming and J lost 4 bases; unmatched junction nucleotides: 8. The CDR3 covers 15 residues. CDR1 is SGHTS, CDR2 YDEGEE, per germline. The CDR3 DNA is TGTGCCAGCAGCCTATCAGACAGGGGCGCAGATACGCAGTATTTT. Its protein product is CASSLSDRGADTQYF. Full variable domain (missing parts from reference TRBV5-8 and TRBJ2-3): EAGVTQSPTHLIKTRGQQATLRCSPISGHTSVYWYQQALGLGLQFLLWYDEGEERNRGNFPPRFSGRQFPNYSSELNVNALELEDSALYLCASSLSDRGADTQYFGPGTRLTVL.

The chain couples TRBV7-9 to TRBJ2-5; maybe TRBD2 (5 bases). CDR3 size: 16 residues. V was pared by 6 bases and J by 7 bases, with 24 bases between. Germline CDR1 SEHNR, CDR2 FQNEAQ (reference sequence). CDR3 sequence: CASSQDWQVDTRTQYF. The CDR3 nucleotides are TGTGCCAGCAGTCAGGACTGGCAGGTTGACACGAGGACCCAGTACTTC.

The chain couples TRBV15 to TRBJ2-1; 15 positions match TRBD2. V shed 4 bases, J shed 7 bases, and the junction held 8 bases outside the gene matches. The CDR3 runs to 17 residues. Germline CDR1 is LNHNV and CDR2 is YYDKDF (reference sequence). The DNA of the CDR3 is TGTGCCACCAGCAATGGATTCGGGACTAGCGGGAGGAATGAGCAGTTCTTC. This gives the protein CATSNGFGTSGRNEQFF.